Listed here is a single TCR beta chain. Its antigen remains unidentified. This record comes from a study of T cell responses to AZD1222 COVID-19 vaccine. Across the study: Analyses pooled second doses at about 4 or about 12 weeks. Points from the study as a whole: The study found vaccine-associated CD4 TCRs spanning spike, dominant at 160-218 and 743-854. Among AZD1222 vaccinees, only 5 to 7 were seropositive at baseline. Clonal diversity was possibly underestimated, and the donors were mostly white British, with more females.

Trimming took 0 bases from V and 6 from J, leaving 13 bases between them. The CDR3 covers 14 residues. Germline CDR1 and CDR2: SGDLS and YYNGEE. TCRdb's table, derived via immunoSEQ multiplex PCR, lists solely in-frame clones and lacks some. The data hold around 130,000 clones, with roughly nine tenths observed a single time. The clonotype was recovered from an adult in good health. The sample was peripheral blood, taken on day 0 of AZD1222 vaccination. The rearrangement links TRBV9 to TRBJ2-7, with a possible D match to TRBD1 (6 bases). The CDR3 DNA reads TGTGCCAGCAGCGTAGGGGACACATGGGGCGAGCAGTACTTC. Translating it yields CASSVGDTWGEQYF.